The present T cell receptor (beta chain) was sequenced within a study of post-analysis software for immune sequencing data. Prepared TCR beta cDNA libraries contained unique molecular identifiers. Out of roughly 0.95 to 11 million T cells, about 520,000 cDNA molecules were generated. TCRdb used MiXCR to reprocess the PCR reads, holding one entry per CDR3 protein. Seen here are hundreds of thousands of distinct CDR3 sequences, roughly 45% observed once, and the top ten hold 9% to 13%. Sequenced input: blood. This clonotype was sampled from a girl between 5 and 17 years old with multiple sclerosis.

This CDR3 is CASSKVVRVYNYGYTF. The CDR3 coding sequence is TGTGCCAGCAGCAAAGTGGTTCGGGTCTATAACTATGGCTACACCTTC. This chain connects TRBV21-1 to TRBJ1-2. TRBV21-1 constitutes a pseudogene. The CDR3 is 16 residues long.